The 15 T cell receptor beta chains presented below share a single source sample, sequenced in a study of T-cell reconstitution after alpha-beta-depleted transplantation in children. TCRbeta library construction was performed incorporating unique molecular identifiers. TCRdb re-analysed the PCR reads in MiXCR, keeping a single row per CDR3 protein. The sample records approximately 490,000 distinct CDR3 sequences, around 13% being singletons. The sample in question was PBMCs from the stem cell graft donor, obtained from the stem cell graft. The source of these receptors is a human donor who donated a stem cell graft to a child with combined immunodeficiency.

This clonotype was counted ten times or more. The V call is TRBV12-3 or TRBV12-4, the J call TRBJ2-2, with unresolved D. With 3 bases removed from V and 7 bases from J, the gap between germline ends came to 9 bases. This CDR3 is 13 amino acids long. CDR3 in DNA: TGTGCCAGCAGTTTGGCTGCCGGCGGGGAGCTGTTTTTT. Translating it yields CASSLAAGGELFF.

The chain combines TRBV28 with TRBJ2-7, with 9 bases matching TRBD1. V was clipped by 5 bases and J by 0 bases; unmatched bases: 14. CDR3 size: 18 residues. The germline V gene has CDR1 MDHEN and CDR2 SYDVKM. The CDR3 sequence: CASSLPGQGILSSYEQYF. CDR3 coding DNA: TGTGCCAGCAGTCTTCCGGGACAGGGAATCTTGAGCTCCTACGAGCAGTACTTC. The whole variable domain, filled in from reference TRBV28 and TRBJ2-7, reads DVKVTQSSRYLVKRTGEKVFLECVQDMDHENMFWYRQDPGLGLRLIYFSYDVKMKEKGDIPEGYSVSREKKERFSLILESASTNQTSMYLCASSLPGQGILSSYEQYFGPGTRLTVT.

This clonotype has a count of ten or more. V is TRBV12-3 or TRBV12-4 and J is TRBJ2-2; 8 bases match TRBD1. The CDR3 loop spans 14 amino acids. V was clipped by 5 bases and J by 4 bases; unmatched bases: 3. The CDR3 loop is CASSHGQGTGELFF. The CDR3 region has the DNA TGTGCCAGCAGTCATGGACAGGGCACCGGGGAGCTGTTTTTT.

A few counts support this clonotype. The chain recombines TRBV6-5 with TRBJ2-5; D might be TRBD1 (5 bases). Trimming took 2 bases from V and 9 from J, leaving 25 bases between them. Germline V gene data show CDR1 as MNHEY and CDR2 as SVGAGI. The CDR3 sequence is 17 residues long. The CDR3 is CASSYQTPTVWKGAQYF. DNA for the CDR3: TGTGCCAGCAGTTACCAGACCCCGACAGTTTGGAAAGGTGCCCAGTACTTC.

CDR3 bases: TGCAGCGTTGCCCGGTCGAGAGATACGCAGTATTTT. This translates into CSVARSRDTQYF. V is TRBV29-1 and J is TRBJ2-3; D uncertain. Germline V gene lookup returns CDR1 SQVTM and CDR2 ANQGSEA. The CDR3 covers 12 residues. V was clipped by 4 bases and J by 5 bases, with 10 bases between them.

The chain employs TRBV5-6 and TRBJ1-6; perhaps TRBD1 as D (6 bases). V lost 1 base and J lost 6, with 11 bases in between. The CDR3 runs to 15 residues. CDR1 and CDR2 from the germline V gene are SGHDT and YYEEEE. This chain's CDR3 is CASSLRTAINSPLHF. CDR3 DNA: TGTGCCAGCAGCTTGAGGACAGCGATTAATTCACCCCTCCACTTT. The variable domain in full, completed from reference TRBV5-6 and TRBJ1-6, reads DAGVTQSPTHLIKTRGQQVTLRCSPKSGHDTVSWYQQALGQGPQFIFQYYEEEERQRGNFPDRFSGHQFPNYSSELNVNALLLGDSALYLCASSLRTAINSPLHFGNGTRLTVT.

The chain carries TRBV4-3 and TRBJ2-2, with TRBD2 matching 7 bases. After removal of 4 bases from V and 0 bases from J, the junction contained 11 bases not matched to a gene. Germline V lookup: CDR1 LGHNA, CDR2 YSLEER. CDR3 size: 18 residues. CDR3 in DNA: TGCGCCAGCAGCCCGAAGCCAGCGGGATTCGCGAACACCGGGGAGCTGTTTTTT. This encodes CASSPKPAGFANTGELFF.

This clonotype was detected a few times. The chain joins TRBV20-1 to TRBJ2-3, with TRBD2 as a possible D gene (6 bases). Germline V gene data show CDR1 as DFQATT and CDR2 as SNEGSKA (reference sequence). V lost 5 bases to trimming and J lost 0 bases, with 15 bases between them. CDR3 length: 15 residues. CDR3: CSAQPSSVSTDTQYF. In DNA form, the CDR3 reads TGCAGTGCTCAGCCATCTAGCGTTAGCACAGATACGCAGTATTTT.

With regard to this clonotype: The junction does not match germline at one end; this may be a read error. V and J are TRBV4-2 and TRBJ1-4, with D tentatively TRBD1 (6 bases). In germline, CDR1 is LGHNA, CDR2 YNFKEQ. This CDR3 has 17 amino acids. CDR3: CASSQQTSSGAGEKRFF. CDR3 coding DNA: TGTGCCAGCAGCCAGCAGACGTCCTCGGGGGCGGGTGAAAAACGGTTTTTT.

The chain couples TRBV7-9 to TRBJ1-4; D ambiguous. This CDR3 has 14 amino acids. Germline V gives CDR1 SEHNR, CDR2 FQNEAQ (reference sequence). Trimming took off 5 bases at V and 7 bases at J, with 14 bases between the two ends. The CDR3 bases are TGTGCCAGCAGCCAGGACGGAGGCGGTGAAAAACTGTTTTTT. This sequence encodes CASSQDGGGEKLFF. Based on the CDR3 plus reference TRBV7-9 and TRBJ1-4, the full variable domain is DTGVSQNPRHKITKRGQNVTFRCDPISEHNRLYWYRQTLGQGPEFLTYFQNEAQLEKSRLLSDRFSAERPKGSFSTLEIQRTEQGDSAMYLCASSQDGGGEKLFFGSGTQLSVL.

This clonotype has a count of ten or more. This rearrangement joins TRBV15 to TRBJ2-1, with TRBD2 identical over 11 bases. The CDR3 has 17 amino acids. Germline assignment: CDR1 LNHNV and CDR2 YYDKDF (reference sequence). The junction had 14 bases not matched to a gene; V was cut back by 4 bases and J by 9 bases. CDR3 sequence reads: CATSKLAGGIYAGEQFF. The CDR3 DNA sequence: TGTGCCACCAGCAAGTTAGCGGGAGGGATTTACGCCGGTGAGCAGTTCTTC.

This clonotype showed up many times. The rearrangement joins TRBV29-1 to TRBJ2-1, with D maybe TRBD1 (6 bases). Trimming cost V 8 bases and J 3 bases, with 11 bases left between them. Germline CDR1 and CDR2: SQVTM and ANQGSEA. The CDR3 is 12 amino acids. The CDR3 region is CSLKTGYNEQFF. For the CDR3, the DNA is TGCAGCCTAAAGACAGGCTACAATGAGCAGTTCTTC.

This chain joins TRBV24-1 and TRBJ1-2, with TRBD1 matching over 7 bases. From germline, CDR1 is KGHDR and CDR2 SFDVKD. This CDR3 has 17 amino acids. The V segment lost 4 bases and the J segment 4 bases; nucleotides outside the gene matches: 14. CDR3 nucleotides: TGTGCCACCAGTGACCCGGTCTTGCAGGGGGGAGTCTATGGCTACACCTTC. This encodes CATSDPVLQGGVYGYTF.

There are many counts of this clonotype. This sequence joins TRBV6-5 and TRBJ2-7; D unresolved. Germline V gene sequence: CDR1 MNHEY, CDR2 SVGAGI. This CDR3 has 13 residues. V dropped 2 bases and J dropped 4 bases, with 9 bases sitting between them. The CDR3 sequence: CASSYGPNYEQYF. In DNA, the CDR3 is TGTGCCAGCAGTTACGGGCCAAATTACGAGCAGTACTTC.

This clonotype showed up many times. J is TRBJ2-1 and V is TRBV6-1; TRBD2 is a possible D gene (6 bases). The CDR3 sequence is 16 residues long. The germline gives CDR1 MNHNS, CDR2 SASEGT. Trimming removed 5 bases from V and 0 bases from J, with 14 bases in between. The CDR3 nucleotides read TGTGCCAGCAGTCCGGGACTTCCGAGCTCCTACAATGAGCAGTTCTTC. Protein: CASSPGLPSSYNEQFF.